The 5 T cell receptor beta chains below come from one sample, sequenced in a study of T cell responses to AZD1222 COVID-19 vaccine. Here immunoSEQ multiplex PCR was the method, and the copy in TCRdb shows in-frame clones only, minus some. This table holds about 100,000 clones, approximately 90% found once. The specimen comprised peripheral blood, sampled 28 days after the second AZD1222 dose. The receptors derive from an adult who received the AZD1222 COVID-19 vaccine.

V usage is TRBV9 and J usage is TRBJ2-5; D is possibly TRBD1 or TRBD2 (5 bases each). V was cut by 3 bases and J by 2 bases, with 14 bases left in between. The CDR3 has 15 residues. Germline values: CDR1 SGDLS, CDR2 YYNGEE. For the CDR3, the DNA is TGTGCCAGCAGCGCCGTCGGGACGCCACAAGAGACCCAGTACTTC. This translates into CASSAVGTPQETQYF.

This rearrangement joins TRBV21-1 to TRBJ1-6. TRBV21-1 is classified as a pseudogene. The CDR3 spans 11 residues. This CDR3 is CASSKGSALHF. Written as DNA, the CDR3 is TGTGCCAGCAGCAAAGGGTCGGCCCTCCACTTT.

This clone was observed once. The rearrangement links TRBV9 to TRBJ2-7; no definite D call. Germline lookup yields CDR1 SGDLS and CDR2 YYNGEE. The CDR3 spans 14 residues. V lost 3 bases and J 3 bases, leaving 13 bases between the germline ends. CDR3 residues: CASSAPERHYEQYF. CDR3 in DNA: TGTGCCAGCAGCGCCCCGGAGAGACACTACGAGCAGTACTTC.

V is TRBV28 and J is TRBJ1-2; the D gene is possibly TRBD1 (6 bases). V was clipped by 7 bases and J by 8 bases, with 17 bases between them. CDR1 is MDHEN and CDR2 is SYDVKM in the germline V gene. This CDR3 region has 13 residues. The CDR3 coding sequence is TGTGCCAGCACCCCCCCAGGGGAATACGGCTACACCTTC. This translates into CASTPPGEYGYTF.

This chain connects TRBV25-1 to TRBJ2-7, with D unresolved. The ends were cut back, 2 bases at V and 5 bases at J, with 10 bases in the middle. The CDR3 is 13 residues long. Germline values: CDR1 MGHDK, CDR2 SYGVNS. In nucleotides, the CDR3 is TGTGCCAGCAGTGAACGCCGGGCCCACGAGCAGTACTTC. Translating it yields CASSERRAHEQYF.